Listed below are T cell receptor beta chains from one sample, sequenced in a study of shared clonotypes between healthy human individuals. Some clones are missing from TCRdb's copy, which holds only in-frame ones; the method was immunoSEQ multiplex PCR. The sample includes over 750,000 clones, approximately 97% seen only once; the top ten take less than 0.3%. The sequencing sample was made of naive CD8+ T cells sorted from blood. The receptor set was obtained from a young man in good health. The CDR3 runs from the conserved cysteine through the conserved F or W. Only some rows state a clone size, as once, few, many or a class for expanded clones.

j_call v_call clone_size cdr3_aa
TRBJ2-7 TRBV7-9 NA CASSLDRGVMYEQYF
TRBJ2-1 TRBV6-6 NA CASSYLYNEQFF
TRBJ2-3 TRBV11-3 NA CASSLTSASTDTQYF
TRBJ2-7 TRBV19 NA CASSPQAAMHEQYF
TRBJ2-2 TRBV9 NA CASSVATRGTGELFF
TRBJ2-3 TRBV4-1 NA CASSASDTQYF
TRBJ1-1 TRBV6-4 NA CASSRGQGIAFF
TRBJ2-7 TRBV27 NA CASSLTGSEQYF
TRBJ2-7 TRBV4-3 NA CASSQDWAGAPYEQYF
TRBJ2-7 TRBV6-6 NA CASKPGAYEQYF
TRBJ2-7 TRBV6-1 NA CASRRLASRTYEQYF
TRBJ2-5 TRBV11-2 NA CASSLGSGRTSPETQYF
TRBJ2-7 TRBV7-9 NA CASSPLDYEQYF
TRBJ2-1 TRBV2 NA CASSVTVGDTQYNEQFF
TRBJ2-7 TRBV5-6 NA CASSLDSIVNEQYF
TRBJ1-1 TRBV10-3 NA CAIREGGTNTEAFF
TRBJ2-1 TRBV10-3 NA CAISPWDRGSSYNEQFF
TRBJ2-5 TRBV7-9 NA CASSRRTSGKETQYF
TRBJ1-5 TRBV5-6 NA CASSSGQEGNQPQHF
TRBJ2-2 TRBV10-3 NA CAISEGSPGELFF
TRBJ2-1 TRBV14 few CASSQAYNEQFF
TRBJ2-5 TRBV10-3 NA CAISDGTQYF
TRBJ2-7 TRBV7-9 NA CASSLDRANEQYF
TRBJ2-3 TRBV6-6 once CASSWTDATQYF
TRBJ2-5 TRBV6-5 NA CASSYLETQYF
TRBJ2-2 TRBV7-9 NA CASTRLREYHTGELFF
TRBJ2-1 TRBV29-1 NA CSARGTITSGRTYNEQFF
TRBJ2-3 TRBV11-2 NA CASSSPLARITDTQYF
TRBJ2-3 TRBV7-9 once CASSLESRVTDTQYF
TRBJ1-2 TRBV7-9 NA CASSPPKVYYGYTF
TRBJ2-7 TRBV28 once CASSFGGIRPYEQYF
TRBJ2-7 TRBV7-9 NA CASSARQGEGYEQYF
TRBJ2-1 TRBV5-6 NA CASSEMTEGKYNEQFF
TRBJ2-7 TRBV10-2 NA CASTSGLADFYEQYF
TRBJ2-7 TRBV11-2 once CASSLEGGLAYEQYF
TRBJ2-7 TRBV13 NA CASSLPGTETYEQYF
TRBJ2-5 TRBV4-1 NA CASSQGNDLAGETQYF
TRBJ2-1 TRBV7-9 NA CASLGTSGKQFF
TRBJ2-2 TRBV9 NA CASSPGGGGGGELFF
TRBJ1-1 TRBV28 NA CASERTVPMNTEAFF
TRBJ1-3 TRBV30 NA CAWSVGIGNTIYF
TRBJ1-1 TRBV28 NA CASSFRASAFNTEAFF
TRBJ2-5 TRBV7-9 NA CASSPATVEETQYF
TRBJ1-1 TRBV5-1 once CASSLRAGGTDTEAFF
TRBJ1-3 TRBV30 NA CAWLRGYGGNTIYF
TRBJ1-5 TRBV21-1 NA CASSKSMRFHGDQPQHF
TRBJ2-7 TRBV27 NA CASSSRVSSYEQYF
TRBJ2-1 TRBV27 NA CASSDNQPLYNEQFF
TRBJ2-3 TRBV25-1 NA CASSEYRAGGGTDTQYF
TRBJ2-7 TRBV18 NA CASSPIRVSSYEQYF
TRBJ1-5 TRBV6-5 NA CASSYTNSQPQHF
TRBJ1-1 TRBV7-2 NA CASSLGTQEAFF